This section outlines one T cell receptor (beta chain) sequence together with its context. This specimen comes from a study of blood T cell repertoires in COVID-19. V lost 11 bases to trimming and J lost 3 bases, with 15 bases between them. The CDR3 has 13 residues. CDR1 is PRHDT and CDR2 is FYEKMQ in the germline V gene (reference sequence). Recruitment covered 20 to 25 US areas and drew participants whose ages spanned about 18 to 89 years. TCRdb keeps only in-frame clones here, not all; method: immunoSEQ multiplex PCR. The table includes 250,000 to 350,000 clones, 90% detected once. The origin of this receptor is a woman aged 18-35 years with acute COVID-19. Sequences were obtained from PBMCs or T cells enriched from blood (not recorded which). V gene TRBV13 combines with J gene TRBJ2-3; tentative D call: TRBD1 (6 bases). This CDR3 reads CACTRGSTDTQYF. DNA for the CDR3: TGTGCCTGCACCAGGGGTTCGACAGATACGCAGTATTTT.